The 25 T cell receptor beta chains below were found in one sample sequenced in a study of blood T cell repertoires in COVID-19. This table comes from immunoSEQ multiplex PCR, and its TCRdb copy is limited to in-frame clones, with some not included. Here the sample spans roughly 400,000 clones, nearly 90% being singletons. The sequenced sample consisted of PBMCs or T cells enriched from blood (not recorded which). These receptor sequences come from a woman aged 18-29 years who had been exposed to COVID-19.

This clone was observed a handful of times. The chain carries TRBV10-3 and TRBJ2-2, with a tentative D call TRBD1 (6 bases). This CDR3 region has 13 residues. CDR1 ENHRY and CDR2 SYGVKD come from the germline V gene. Trimming left V 6 bases short and J 6 bases short, with 11 bases between. As DNA, the CDR3 is TGTGCCATCAGCGAACAGGGTGCCGGGGAGCTGTTTTTT. Translation: CAISEQGAGELFF.

The genes are TRBV5-1 and TRBJ2-2; 12 bases are shared with TRBD2. V trimming: 3 bases; J trimming: 7 bases; junction bases outside the gene matches: 4. Germline values: CDR1 SGHRS, CDR2 YFSETQ. The CDR3 is 15 amino acids. The CDR3 protein is CASSSSGGAIGELFF. As DNA, the CDR3 is TGCGCCAGCAGCTCTAGCGGGGGGGCCATCGGGGAGCTGTTTTTT.

This chain joins TRBV7-9 and TRBJ2-3; D is unresolved. The length of the CDR3 is 13 residues. With 0 bases removed from V and 4 bases from J, the gap between germline ends came to 5 bases. Germline V gene lookup returns CDR1 SEHNR and CDR2 FQNEAQ (reference sequence). The CDR3 nucleotides read TGTGCCAGCAGCTTAGCGTCAGCAGATACGCAGTATTTT. Translating gives CASSLASADTQYF.

This clone was counted a single time. This chain uses TRBV5-6 with TRBJ1-1, with D possibly being TRBD1 (5 bases). Germline V gene lookup returns CDR1 SGHDT and CDR2 YYEEEE. CDR3 length: 14 amino acids. Trimming pared 0 bases from V and 4 bases from J, leaving 10 bases between. The CDR3: CASSLVVGPTEAFF. The CDR3 DNA sequence: TGTGCCAGCAGCTTGGTTGTGGGGCCCACTGAAGCTTTCTTT.

This chain links TRBV5-4 with TRBJ2-5; D might be TRBD1 (5 bases). Germline V gene data show CDR1 as SGHNT and CDR2 as YYREEE (reference sequence). This CDR3 is built from 14 residues. V was shortened by 0 bases and J by 4 bases, with 10 bases between the two germline ends. The CDR3 loop is CASSLARVGETQYF. In nucleotides, the CDR3 is TGTGCCAGCAGCTTGGCCAGGGTGGGAGAGACCCAGTACTTC.

This chain uses TRBV7-8 with TRBJ2-2; D remains unclear. The CDR3 sequence is 15 residues long. CDR1 is SGHVS, CDR2 FQNEAQ, per germline. V was cut by 1 base and J by 5 bases, with 11 bases left in between. CDR3 residues: CASSLGGVGTGELFF. The CDR3 nucleotides are TGTGCCAGCAGCTTAGGAGGCGTTGGAACCGGGGAGCTGTTTTTT.

The rearrangement uses TRBV11-2 and TRBJ2-1; 8 bases map to TRBD1. The CDR3 sequence is 14 residues long. Germline V lookup: CDR1 SGHAT, CDR2 FQNNGV. V was clipped by 1 base and J by 10 bases; unmatched bases: 6. This CDR3 reads CASSLVLRQGEQFF. Here the CDR3 DNA reads TGTGCCAGCAGCTTAGTCCTCAGACAGGGGGAGCAGTTCTTC. The variable domain in full, completed from reference TRBV11-2 and TRBJ2-1, reads EAGVAQSPRYKIIEKRQSVAFWCNPISGHATLYWYQQILGQGPKLLIQFQNNGVVDDSQLPKDRFSAERLKGVDSTLKIQPAKLEDSAVYLCASSLVLRQGEQFFGPGTRLTVL.

This clone was counted a single time. The chain has TRBV13 and TRBJ2-5, with TRBD2 matching 13 bases. The V and J ends lost 5 bases and 2 bases, in that order; junction bases with no gene match: 5. The CDR3 length is 16 residues. Germline V lookup: CDR1 PRHDT, CDR2 FYEKMQ (reference sequence). For the CDR3, the DNA is TGTGCCAGCAGCGTGGGGACTAGCGGGAATCAAGAGACCCAGTACTTC. As protein: CASSVGTSGNQETQYF.

The chain is built from TRBV5-1 and TRBJ2-1; 13 bases agree with TRBD2. With V trimmed by 4 bases and J by 0 bases, 10 bases remained unmatched. The CDR3 is 19 amino acids. Germline-derived CDR1 and CDR2 are SGHRS and YFSETQ. For the CDR3, the DNA is TGCGCCAGCAGCCCGAGACTAGCGGGGGGCCCCAGCTCCTACAATGAGCAGTTCTTC. Translating gives CASSPRLAGGPSSYNEQFF.

CDR3 loop: CASSVGVPGQKSSYTF. The CDR3, as DNA: TGTGCCAGCAGCGTAGGGGTTCCGGGACAGAAGAGTAGCTACACCTTC. The rearrangement uses TRBV7-8 and TRBJ1-2; 7 positions agree with TRBD1. CDR3 length equals 16 residues. V gave up 5 bases and J gave up 9 bases; unmatched junction bases: 18. The germline V gene has CDR1 SGHVS and CDR2 FQNEAQ.

This clone was recorded a few times. This chain connects TRBV10-3 to TRBJ1-5; no clear D gene. V lost 8 bases, J lost 2 bases, and 4 bases lay in between. The CDR3 spans 11 residues. Germline lookup yields CDR1 ENHRY and CDR2 SYGVKD. DNA for the CDR3: TGTGCCATCCCCGGCAATCAGCCCCAGCATTTT. This codes for CAIPGNQPQHF.

The chain uses TRBV6-1 and TRBJ1-1; tentative D call: TRBD1 (5 bases). Germline CDR1 is MNHNS and CDR2 is SASEGT. Deletions cut 3 bases from V and 5 bases from J, with 19 bases between. The CDR3 is 16 residues long. CDR3 loop: CASSEQGKGGYTEAFF. The CDR3 coding sequence is TGTGCCAGCAGTGAGCAGGGTAAGGGCGGATATACTGAAGCTTTCTTT.

The rearrangement joins TRBV10-1 to TRBJ1-4; 7 bases line up with TRBD1. Germline lookup yields CDR1 WNHNN and CDR2 SYGVQD (reference sequence). The CDR3 runs to 13 residues. V shed 10 bases, J shed 0 bases, and the junction held 2 bases outside the gene matches. The CDR3 DNA reads TGCGCCAAAGGGGGCTCAACTAATGAAAAACTGTTTTTT. As protein: CAKGGSTNEKLFF.

The chain combines TRBV13 with TRBJ2-7; 14 nucleotides match TRBD2. The CDR3 consists of 16 residues. The V and J ends lost 4 bases and 4 bases, in that order; junction bases with no gene match: 6. CDR1 and CDR2 (germline): PRHDT, FYEKMQ (reference sequence). The DNA of the CDR3 is TGTGCCAGCAGCTCTTTGGGGACTAGCGGGAGTTACGAGCAGTACTTC. Encoded protein: CASSSLGTSGSYEQYF.

This clone was detected once. The gene calls are TRBV18 and TRBJ2-5; 7 bases are a match to TRBD2. The CDR3 contains 15 residues. Losses at the gene ends were 6 bases for V and 4 bases for J; bases not matched to a gene: 11. CDR1 and CDR2 from the germline V gene are KGHSH and LQKENI. The CDR3: CASSRLDLAAETQYF. CDR3 coding DNA: TGTGCCAGCTCCCGTCTTGATCTAGCGGCAGAGACCCAGTACTTC.

This rearrangement joins TRBV19 to TRBJ1-1; D is undetermined. The germline V gene encodes CDR1 LNHDA and CDR2 SQIVND (reference sequence). V lost 7 bases, J lost 1 base, and 4 bases lay in between. The CDR3 runs to 11 residues. CDR3 coding DNA: TGTGCCAGTACCGGGAACACTGAAGCTTTCTTT. This translates into CASTGNTEAFF.

In this sample, this clone turned up once. Other DNA sequences in the same sample also yield this CDR3. The chain carries TRBV7-9 and TRBJ1-5; 8 bases fit TRBD1. CDR1 and CDR2 (germline): SEHNR, FQNEAQ (reference sequence). J was trimmed by 4 bases and V by 1 base; bases with no gene match: 6. This CDR3 comprises 16 residues. The DNA of the CDR3 is TGTGCCAGCAGCTTAGGGGCAGGGGGCGGGAATCAGCCCCAGCATTTT. Translation: CASSLGAGGGNQPQHF.

J is TRBJ2-7 and V is TRBV7-2; 9 bases line up with TRBD2. The trim removed 7 bases at V and 4 bases at J, leaving 8 bases unmatched. CDR3 length: 14 amino acids. The germline V gene has CDR1 SGHTA and CDR2 FQGNSA. Here the CDR3 reads CASKTGTSQYEQYF. CDR3 bases: TGTGCCAGCAAAACCGGGACTAGCCAATACGAGCAGTACTTC.

The J gene is TRBJ2-1, the V gene TRBV5-1; D uncertain. The CDR3 consists of 14 residues. Trimming left V 0 bases short and J 4 bases short, with 8 bases between. Per the germline V gene, CDR1 is SGHRS and CDR2 is YFSETQ. CDR3 protein: CASSLGQKYNEQFF. The CDR3 nucleotides are TGCGCCAGCAGCTTGGGGCAGAAGTACAATGAGCAGTTCTTC.

J is TRBJ1-2 and V is TRBV4-3; 11 bases match TRBD1. In germline, CDR1 is LGHNA, CDR2 YSLEER. Unmatched junction bases numbered 6, after V lost 1 base and J lost 8 bases. CDR3 length equals 15 residues. The CDR3, as DNA: TGCGCCAGCAGCCAAGTTACGGACAGGGGGCAAGGCTACACCTTC. This encodes CASSQVTDRGQGYTF.

The gene calls are TRBV27 and TRBJ1-6, with 10 nucleotides matching TRBD1. The CDR3 is 15 amino acids. V was clipped by 5 bases and J by 10 bases; unmatched bases: 8. CDR1 and CDR2 from the germline V gene are MNHEY and SMNVEV (reference sequence). DNA for the CDR3: TGTGCCAGCAGTCCCCGACAGGGGGCCGGCTCACCCCTCCACTTT. Its protein is CASSPRQGAGSPLHF.

A single count supports this clone. The CDR3 coding sequence is TGTGCCAGTAGTGGGGGGGACCTGACAAGCCATATTAACTATGGCTACACCTTC. Protein sequence: CASSGGDLTSHINYGYTF. The rearrangement uses TRBV19 and TRBJ1-2, with D perhaps TRBD1 (5 bases). Germline CDR1 reads LNHDA; CDR2 reads SQIVND (reference sequence). Trimming removed 5 bases from V and 1 base from J, with 23 bases in between. There are 18 residues in the CDR3.

In its sample, this clone was seen once. J is TRBJ2-7 and V is TRBV7-9, with a possible D match to TRBD1 (6 bases). V was pared by 10 bases and J by 9 bases, with 28 bases between. Germline CDR1 SEHNR, CDR2 FQNEAQ (reference sequence). This CDR3 region has 15 residues. CDR3 protein: CATLRVGQFDVWQYF. The CDR3 DNA sequence: TGTGCCACTTTAAGAGTCGGACAGTTCGACGTTTGGCAGTACTTC.

This clone was observed once. The chain links TRBV13 to TRBJ2-5, with no clear D. Germline CDR1 reads PRHDT; CDR2 reads FYEKMQ (reference sequence). Trimming left V 4 bases short and J 4 bases short, with 4 bases between. The CDR3 covers 11 residues. This CDR3 is CASSSLETQYF. CDR3 nucleotide sequence: TGTGCCAGCAGCTCCTTAGAGACCCAGTACTTC.

V gene TRBV5-1 combines with J gene TRBJ2-7; 9 bases align to TRBD1. Germline V gene data show CDR1 as SGHRS and CDR2 as YFSETQ. The CDR3 has 14 residues. The junction had 6 bases not matched to a gene; V was cut back by 3 bases and J by 5 bases. The CDR3 region is CASSSGQGSHEQYF. The CDR3 nucleotides read TGCGCCAGCAGCTCGGGACAGGGTAGTCACGAGCAGTACTTC.